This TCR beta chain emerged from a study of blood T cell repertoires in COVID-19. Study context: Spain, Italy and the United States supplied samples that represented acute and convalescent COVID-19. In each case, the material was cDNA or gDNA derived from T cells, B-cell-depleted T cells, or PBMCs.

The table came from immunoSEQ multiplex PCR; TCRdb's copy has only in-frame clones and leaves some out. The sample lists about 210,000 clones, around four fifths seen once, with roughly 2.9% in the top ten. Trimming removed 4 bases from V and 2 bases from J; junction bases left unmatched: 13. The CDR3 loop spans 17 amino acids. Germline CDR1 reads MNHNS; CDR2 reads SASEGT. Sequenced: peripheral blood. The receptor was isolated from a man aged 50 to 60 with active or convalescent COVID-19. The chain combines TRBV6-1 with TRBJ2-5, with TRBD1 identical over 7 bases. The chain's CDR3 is CASSVSGQLRFQETQYF. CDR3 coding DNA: TGTGCCAGCAGTGTCTCGGGACAGCTTCGCTTTCAAGAGACCCAGTACTTC.